These 12 T cell receptor beta chains were sequenced from one sample in a study of blood T cell repertoires in COVID-19. Generated by immunoSEQ multiplex PCR, the TCRdb table keeps only in-frame clones and is missing some. The sample has some 200,000 clones, roughly 90% seen once. The sequenced sample was PBMCs or T cells enriched from blood (not recorded which). These receptors were taken from a woman aged 18 to 35 who had recovered from COVID-19.

The V call is TRBV24-1, the J call TRBJ2-1; TRBD1 matches at 10 bases. The CDR3 is made up of 16 amino acids. J lost 4 bases, V lost 3 bases, and 5 bases had no gene match. CDR1 KGHDR and CDR2 SFDVKD come from the germline V gene. This CDR3 reads CATSDRGQGRYNEQFF. CDR3 nucleotides: TGTGCCACCAGTGATAGGGGACAGGGGCGTTACAATGAGCAGTTCTTC.

This clone was observed once. This sequence joins TRBV13 and TRBJ1-5; D remains unclear. CDR3 size: 16 residues. V was trimmed by 4 bases and J by 1 base, leaving 14 bases between them. In germline, CDR1 is PRHDT, CDR2 FYEKMQ (reference sequence). The CDR3, as DNA: TGTGCCAGCAGCTCCAGAGGTTATGAGAGCAATCAGCCCCAGCATTTT. Protein: CASSSRGYESNQPQHF.

The CDR3 sequence is CATSVGGEVNEQFF. CDR3 nucleotides: TGTGCCACCAGTGTCGGGGGGGAGGTCAATGAGCAGTTCTTC. The rearrangement uses TRBV24-1 and TRBJ2-1; TRBD2 matches 8 bases. The germline gives CDR1 KGHDR, CDR2 SFDVKD. CDR3 length equals 14 residues. V dropped 5 bases and J dropped 6; count of bases not matched to a gene: 5.

The chain joins TRBV5-1 to TRBJ1-1; no clear D. Germline-derived CDR1 and CDR2 are SGHRS and YFSETQ. Deletions cut 5 bases from V and 0 bases from J, with 8 bases between. The CDR3 contains 13 residues. The DNA for the CDR3 is TGCGCCAGCAGGCCCGGGGTGAACACTGAAGCTTTCTTT. Protein: CASRPGVNTEAFF.

The V gene is TRBV5-4, the J gene TRBJ2-2, with 10 bases that match TRBD1. Trimming removed 3 bases from V and 1 base from J; junction bases left unmatched: 3. CDR1 is SGHNT, CDR2 YYREEE, per germline (reference sequence). CDR3 size: 16 residues. CDR3 nucleotides: TGTGCCAGCAGCTCCGGGACAGGGGTGAACACCGGGGAGCTGTTTTTT. Translated, it gives CASSSGTGVNTGELFF.

CDR3 DNA: TGCGCCAGCAGCTTCCAGGCCCCGGACACTGAAGCTTTCTTT. This encodes CASSFQAPDTEAFF. This chain uses TRBV5-1 with TRBJ1-1; D is unclear. This CDR3 is built from 14 residues. Germline V gene sequence: CDR1 SGHRS, CDR2 YFSETQ. The V and J ends lost 2 bases and 3 bases respectively, with 11 bases between them.

V is TRBV19 and J is TRBJ1-3, with D hard to call. Germline CDR1 is LNHDA and CDR2 is SQIVND (reference sequence). V dropped 3 bases and J dropped 2 bases, with 8 bases sitting between them. The CDR3 totals 14 residues. This CDR3 is CASSIGEAGNTIYF. The CDR3 DNA follows: TGTGCCAGTAGTATCGGGGAGGCTGGAAACACCATATATTTT.

V usage is TRBV19 and J usage is TRBJ2-1; TRBD1 agrees at 7 bases. This CDR3 has 15 residues. Looked up from germline, CDR1 is LNHDA and CDR2 is SQIVND (reference sequence). J was trimmed by 6 bases and V by 2 bases; bases with no gene match: 7. CDR3 loop: CASSIRGQIPNEQFF. CDR3 DNA: TGTGCCAGTAGTATACGGGGACAGATACCCAATGAGCAGTTCTTC.

The J gene is TRBJ2-2, the V gene TRBV6-5, with 7 bases identical to TRBD1. V gave up 6 bases and J gave up 4 bases; unmatched junction bases: 5. CDR3 size: 14 residues. Germline CDR1 MNHEY, CDR2 SVGAGI. CDR3 sequence: CASRVQGRTGELFF. DNA of the CDR3: TGTGCCAGCAGGGTACAGGGGCGCACCGGGGAGCTGTTTTTT.

The chain is built from TRBV4-1 and TRBJ2-3; D is perhaps TRBD1 (6 bases). Trimming left V 1 base short and J 4 bases short, with 9 bases between. Per germline, CDR1 MGHRA and CDR2 YSYEKL. The CDR3 extends over 14 amino acids. CDR3 region: CASSQAGQSDTQYF. CDR3 coding DNA: TGCGCCAGCAGCCAAGCTGGACAGTCAGATACGCAGTATTTT.

The chain joins TRBV2 to TRBJ1-1; maybe TRBD1 (6 bases). Between the trimmed V and J ends, which lost 8 bases and 6 bases, there was a span of 25 bases. Looked up from germline, CDR1 is SNHLY and CDR2 is FYNNEI. The CDR3 runs 16 residues. CDR3 region: CASDAEEVTGSSEAFF. For the CDR3, the DNA is TGTGCCAGCGACGCAGAAGAGGTAACAGGGAGCTCTGAAGCTTTCTTT.

The CDR3 DNA follows: TGTGCCAGCAGTTTAAGTGCCGGGACAGTTAAGCCCCAGCATTTT. The encoded protein is CASSLSAGTVKPQHF. The chain has TRBV28 and TRBJ1-5, with 7 bases lining up with TRBD1. Germline-derived CDR1 and CDR2 are MDHEN and SYDVKM. The CDR3 is 15 residues long. V dropped 2 bases and J dropped 8; count of bases not matched to a gene: 9. The whole variable domain, filled in from reference TRBV28 and TRBJ1-5, reads DVKVTQSSRYLVKRTGEKVFLECVQDMDHENMFWYRQDPGLGLRLIYFSYDVKMKEKGDIPEGYSVSREKKERFSLILESASTNQTSMYLCASSLSAGTVKPQHFGDGTRLSIL.